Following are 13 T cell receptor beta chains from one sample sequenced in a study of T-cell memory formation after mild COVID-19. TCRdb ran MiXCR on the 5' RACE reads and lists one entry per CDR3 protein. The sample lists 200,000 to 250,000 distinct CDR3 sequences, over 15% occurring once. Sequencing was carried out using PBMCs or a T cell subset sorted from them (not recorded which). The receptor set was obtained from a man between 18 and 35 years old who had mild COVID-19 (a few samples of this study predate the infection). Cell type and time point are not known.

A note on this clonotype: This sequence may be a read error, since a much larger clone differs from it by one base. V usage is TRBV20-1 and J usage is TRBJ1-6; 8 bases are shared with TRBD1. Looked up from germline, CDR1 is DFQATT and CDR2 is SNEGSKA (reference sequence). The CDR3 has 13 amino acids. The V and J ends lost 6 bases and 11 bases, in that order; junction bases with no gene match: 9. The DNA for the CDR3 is TGCAGTGCGAAGACGGGACAGGACACACCCCTCCACTTT. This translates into CSAKTGQDTPLHF.

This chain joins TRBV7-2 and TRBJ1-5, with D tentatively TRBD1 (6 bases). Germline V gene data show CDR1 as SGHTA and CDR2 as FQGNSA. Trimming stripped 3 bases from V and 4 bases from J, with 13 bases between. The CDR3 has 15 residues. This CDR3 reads CASSLETGRNQPQHF. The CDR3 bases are TGTGCCAGCAGCTTGGAGACAGGTCGAAATCAGCCCCAGCATTTT.

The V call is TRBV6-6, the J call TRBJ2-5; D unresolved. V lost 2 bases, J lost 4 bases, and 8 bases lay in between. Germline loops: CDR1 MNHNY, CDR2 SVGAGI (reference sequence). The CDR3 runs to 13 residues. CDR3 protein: CASSYEDRETQYF. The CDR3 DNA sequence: TGTGCCAGCAGTTACGAGGACCGAGAGACCCAGTACTTC.

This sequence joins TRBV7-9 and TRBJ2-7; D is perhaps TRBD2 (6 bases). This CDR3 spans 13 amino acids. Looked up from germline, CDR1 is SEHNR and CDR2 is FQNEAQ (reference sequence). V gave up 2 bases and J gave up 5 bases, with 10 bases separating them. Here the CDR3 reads CASSLLRGHEQYV. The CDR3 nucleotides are TGTGCCAGCAGCTTACTGCGGGGCCACGAGCAGTACGTC.

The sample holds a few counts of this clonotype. CDR3 DNA: TGTGCCAGCAGTGGACCTTGGGGGGAGAATCTCTACAATGAGCAGTTCTTC. Its translation is CASSGPWGENLYNEQFF. This chain joins TRBV25-1 and TRBJ2-1, with TRBD2 as a possible D gene (6 bases). Per germline, CDR1 MGHDK and CDR2 SYGVNS. The CDR3 has 17 amino acids. The germline V and J ends were trimmed by 4 bases and 3 bases, with 19 bases remaining between them.

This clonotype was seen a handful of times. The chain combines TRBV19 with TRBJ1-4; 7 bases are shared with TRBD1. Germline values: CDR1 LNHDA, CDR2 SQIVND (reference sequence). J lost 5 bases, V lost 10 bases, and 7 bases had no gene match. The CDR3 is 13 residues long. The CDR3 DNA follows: TGTGCCACCTGGGGGGACAGAAATGAAAAACTGTTTTTT. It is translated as CATWGDRNEKLFF.

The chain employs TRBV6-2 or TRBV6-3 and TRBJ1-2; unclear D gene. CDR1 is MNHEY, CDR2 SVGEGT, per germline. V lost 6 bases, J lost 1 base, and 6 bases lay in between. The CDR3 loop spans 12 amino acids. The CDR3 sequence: CASRKNNYGYTF. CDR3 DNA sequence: TGTGCCAGCAGAAAAAATAACTATGGCTACACCTTC.

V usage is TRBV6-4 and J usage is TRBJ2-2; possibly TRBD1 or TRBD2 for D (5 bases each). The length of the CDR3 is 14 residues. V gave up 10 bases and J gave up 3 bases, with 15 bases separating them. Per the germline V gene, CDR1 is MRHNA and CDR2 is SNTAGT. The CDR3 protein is CATKWDQDTGELFF. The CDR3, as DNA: TGTGCCACCAAGTGGGACCAGGACACCGGGGAGCTGTTTTTT.

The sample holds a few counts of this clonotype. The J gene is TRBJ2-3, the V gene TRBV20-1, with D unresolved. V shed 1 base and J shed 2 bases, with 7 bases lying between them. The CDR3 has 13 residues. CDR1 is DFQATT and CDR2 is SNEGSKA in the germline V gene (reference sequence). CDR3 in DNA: TGCAGTGCTAGAGGACTTACCACAGATACGCAGTATTTT. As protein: CSARGLTTDTQYF.

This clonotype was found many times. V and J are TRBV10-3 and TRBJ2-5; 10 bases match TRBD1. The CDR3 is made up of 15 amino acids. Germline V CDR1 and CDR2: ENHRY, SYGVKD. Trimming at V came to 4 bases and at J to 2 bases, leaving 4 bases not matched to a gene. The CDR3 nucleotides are TGTGCCATCAGTGGGGCGGACAGGGGGCAAGAGACCCAGTACTTC. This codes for CAISGADRGQETQYF.

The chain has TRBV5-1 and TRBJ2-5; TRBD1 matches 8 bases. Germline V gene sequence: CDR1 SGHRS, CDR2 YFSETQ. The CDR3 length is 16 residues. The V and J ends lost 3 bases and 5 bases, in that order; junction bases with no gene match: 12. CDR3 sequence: CASSSGGAMRFETQYF. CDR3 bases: TGCGCCAGCAGCTCAGGGGGCGCGATGAGATTTGAGACCCAGTACTTC. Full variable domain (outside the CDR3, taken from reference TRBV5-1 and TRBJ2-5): KAGVTQTPRYLIKTRGQQVTLSCSPISGHRSVSWYQQTPGQGLQFLFEYFSETQRNKGNFPGRFSGRQFSNSRSEMNVSTLELGDSALYLCASSSGGAMRFETQYFGPGTRLLVL.

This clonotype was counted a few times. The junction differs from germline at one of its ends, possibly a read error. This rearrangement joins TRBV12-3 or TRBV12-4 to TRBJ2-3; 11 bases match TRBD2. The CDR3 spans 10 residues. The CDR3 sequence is CASMGTSGKF. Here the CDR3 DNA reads TGTGCCAGCATGGGGACTAGCGGTAAATTT.

This CDR3 is CAWSTGIRGYTF. CDR3 DNA sequence: TGTGCCTGGAGTACAGGGATCCGGGGCTACACCTTC. V is TRBV30 and J is TRBJ1-2; D perhaps matches TRBD1 (6 bases). The V gene's germline CDR1 is GTSNPN and CDR2 SVGIG (reference sequence). Trimming stripped 2 bases from V and 8 bases from J, with 12 bases between. The CDR3 has 12 residues.